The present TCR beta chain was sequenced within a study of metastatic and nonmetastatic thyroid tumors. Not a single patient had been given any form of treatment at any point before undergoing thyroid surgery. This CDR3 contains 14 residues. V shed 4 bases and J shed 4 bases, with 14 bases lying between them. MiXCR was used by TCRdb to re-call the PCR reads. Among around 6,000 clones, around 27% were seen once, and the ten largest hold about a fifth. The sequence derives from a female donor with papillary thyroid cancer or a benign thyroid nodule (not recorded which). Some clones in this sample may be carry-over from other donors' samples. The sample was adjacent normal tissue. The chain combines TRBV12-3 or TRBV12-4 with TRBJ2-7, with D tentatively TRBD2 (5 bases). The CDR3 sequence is CASSWGSEAYEQYF. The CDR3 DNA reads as TGTGCCAGCAGTTGGGGTAGCGAAGCTTACGAGCAGTACTTC.